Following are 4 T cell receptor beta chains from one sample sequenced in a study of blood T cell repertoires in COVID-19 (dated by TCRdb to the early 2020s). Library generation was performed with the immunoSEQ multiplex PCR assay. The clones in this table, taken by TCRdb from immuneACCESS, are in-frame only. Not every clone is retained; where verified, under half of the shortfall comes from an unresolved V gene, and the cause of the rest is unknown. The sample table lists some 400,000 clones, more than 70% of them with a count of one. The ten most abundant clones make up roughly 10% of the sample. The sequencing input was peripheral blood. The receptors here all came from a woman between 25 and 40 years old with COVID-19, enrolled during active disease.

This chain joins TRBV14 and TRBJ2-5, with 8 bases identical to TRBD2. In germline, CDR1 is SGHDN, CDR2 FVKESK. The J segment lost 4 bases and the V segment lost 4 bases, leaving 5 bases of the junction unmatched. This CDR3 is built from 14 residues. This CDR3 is CASSLRAGAETQYF. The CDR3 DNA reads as TGTGCCAGCAGCCTACGAGCGGGAGCAGAGACCCAGTACTTC.

In DNA, the CDR3 is TGTGCCAGCAGGACAGGGGGGAGCAATCAGCCCCAGCATTTT. Translating it yields CASRTGGSNQPQHF. The V and J genes are TRBV28 and TRBJ1-5; 9 nucleotides line up with TRBD1. This CDR3 contains 14 residues. Germline-derived CDR1 and CDR2 are MDHEN and SYDVKM. With V trimmed by 6 bases and J by 1 base, 1 base remained unmatched.

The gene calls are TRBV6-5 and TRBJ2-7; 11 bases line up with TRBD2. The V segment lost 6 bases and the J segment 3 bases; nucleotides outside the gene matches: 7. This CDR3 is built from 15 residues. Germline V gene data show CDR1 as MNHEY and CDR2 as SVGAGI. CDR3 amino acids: CASSLAGGTYYEQYF. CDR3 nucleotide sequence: TGTGCCAGCAGCCTAGCGGGAGGCACCTACTACGAGCAGTACTTC.

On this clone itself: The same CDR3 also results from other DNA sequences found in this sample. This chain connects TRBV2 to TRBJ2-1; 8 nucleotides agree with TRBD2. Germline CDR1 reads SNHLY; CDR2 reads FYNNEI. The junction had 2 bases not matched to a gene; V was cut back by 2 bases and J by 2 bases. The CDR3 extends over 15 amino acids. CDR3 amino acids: CASSETSGTYNEQFF. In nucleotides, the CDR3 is TGTGCCAGCAGTGAAACTAGCGGAACCTACAATGAGCAGTTCTTC.